These 17 T cell receptor beta chains were sequenced from one sample in a study of T-cell reconstitution after alpha-beta-depleted transplantation in children. Preparation of the TCRbeta library used unique molecular identifiers. One entry per CDR3 protein, called by TCRdb with MiXCR from the PCR reads. The sample has about 900,000 distinct CDR3 sequences, less than 30% seen once. This sample comprised PBMCs, mostly from graft donor cells, obtained 360 days after TCRalphabeta/CD19-depleted stem cell transplant. These receptors originate from a boy under three years old who had a stem cell transplant for SCID, so the T cells may come from the graft donor.

This clonotype was counted only a few times. This sequence joins TRBV29-1 and TRBJ2-5, with D maybe TRBD2 (5 bases). Germline lookup yields CDR1 SQVTM and CDR2 ANQGSEA. V was shortened by 7 bases and J by 2 bases, with 11 bases between the two germline ends. CDR3 size: 12 residues. The CDR3 here is CSGAGPQETQYF. CDR3 coding DNA: TGCAGCGGCGCGGGCCCTCAAGAGACCCAGTACTTC.

This clonotype has a handful of counts. This rearrangement joins TRBV20-1 to TRBJ2-4, with D maybe TRBD2 (6 bases). From germline, CDR1 is DFQATT and CDR2 SNEGSKA (reference sequence). Trimming stripped 1 base from V and 6 bases from J, with 13 bases between. CDR3 length: 14 amino acids. The CDR3, as DNA: TGCAGTGCTAGAGCCGGAGGGGAGGTAAACATTCAGTACTTC. Residues: CSARAGGEVNIQYF.

This rearrangement joins TRBV13 to TRBJ2-2; D not certain. The V end lost 5 bases, the J end lost 4 bases, and 23 bases lay between the germline ends. This CDR3 contains 18 residues. From germline, CDR1 is PRHDT and CDR2 FYEKMQ (reference sequence). The CDR3 bases are TGTGCCAGCAGCCGGTTTTTCCCCCGTCCCCGAGGCACCGGGGAGCTGTTTTTT. It translates to CASSRFFPRPRGTGELFF.

The chain is built from TRBV20-1 and TRBJ1-2; TRBD1 agrees at 7 bases. The length of the CDR3 is 18 residues. J gave up 2 bases and V 3 bases, and 18 bases lay outside the gene matches. Germline loops: CDR1 DFQATT, CDR2 SNEGSKA (reference sequence). For the CDR3, the DNA is TGCAGTGCTAGGTCGAACCTGGGACAGCCGAAAGGGAACTATGGCTACACCTTC. Its protein is CSARSNLGQPKGNYGYTF.

Worth noting for this clonotype: The junction differs from germline at one of its ends, possibly a read error. V gene TRBV20-1 combines with J gene TRBJ1-5, with 7 nucleotides matching TRBD1. CDR1 DFQATT and CDR2 SNEGSKA come from the germline V gene (reference sequence). The CDR3 is 14 residues long. CDR3 loop: CSARVGTANQPQHF. The CDR3 DNA reads TGCAGTGCGAGAGTTGGGACAGCCAATCAGCCCCAGCATTTT.

This clonotype turned up a few times. The chain couples TRBV29-1 to TRBJ2-3; D is unclear. V was shortened by 4 bases and J by 2 bases, with 13 bases between the two germline ends. The CDR3 consists of 14 residues. Germline V gene data show CDR1 as SQVTM and CDR2 as ANQGSEA. The CDR3, as DNA: TGCAGCGTTGGGCTTGGGTCTTTCACAGATACGCAGTATTTT. Residues: CSVGLGSFTDTQYF.

Concerning this clonotype itself: Lacking the conserved final phenylalanine or tryptophan, this CDR3 likely reflects a read error. The rearrangement links TRBV20-1 to TRBJ1-6; 9 bases are a match to TRBD1. This CDR3 contains 15 residues. Trimming took 6 bases from V and 11 from J; bases not matched to a gene: 14. Germline CDR1 is DFQATT and CDR2 is SNEGSKA (reference sequence). DNA for the CDR3: TGCAGTGCAACGGCGGGACAGGGCTTCGGGACACCCCTCCACTGT. The encoded protein is CSATAGQGFGTPLHC.

This clonotype appeared many times. The gene calls are TRBV5-1 and TRBJ1-1, with D perhaps matching TRBD1 (5 bases). The CDR3 covers 13 residues. V shed 4 bases and J shed 4 bases, with 11 bases lying between them. Germline assignment: CDR1 SGHRS and CDR2 YFSETQ. The CDR3 protein is CASSPLRGTEAFF. CDR3 nucleotide sequence: TGCGCCAGCAGCCCCTTGAGGGGCACTGAAGCTTTCTTT.

The rearrangement joins TRBV7-2 to TRBJ2-3; 8 bases are a match to TRBD1. Germline V gives CDR1 SGHTA, CDR2 FQGNSA. Trimming took 6 bases from V and 2 from J; bases not matched to a gene: 10. The CDR3 sequence is 16 residues long. The CDR3 DNA follows: TGTGCCAGCAGATCGAGCGGACAGGGACACACAGATACGCAGTATTTT. It specifies CASRSSGQGHTDTQYF.

This clonotype was counted only a few times. The chain combines TRBV7-3 with TRBJ2-1; no clear D gene. The CDR3 runs to 13 residues. The V gene's germline CDR1 is SGHTA and CDR2 FQGTGA. The V end was cut by 5 bases, the J end by 6 bases, with 11 bases between. CDR3 loop: CASSLHRTNEQFF. In DNA, the CDR3 is TGTGCCAGCAGCCTCCATCGGACCAATGAGCAGTTCTTC. The whole variable domain, remainder taken from reference TRBV7-3 and TRBJ2-1, is GAGVSQTPSNKVTEKGKYVELRCDPISGHTALYWYRQSLGQGPEFLIYFQGTGAADDSGLPNDRFFAVRPEGSVSTLKIQRTERGDSAVYLCASSLHRTNEQFFGPGTRLTVL.

The table lists this clonotype with a few counts. The rearrangement joins TRBV5-1 to TRBJ2-7; 9 bases match TRBD2. The germline gives CDR1 SGHRS, CDR2 YFSETQ. This CDR3 is 14 amino acids long. J lost 2 bases, V lost 3 bases, and 3 bases had no gene match. CDR3 DNA sequence: TGCGCCAGCAGCTCGCTAGCGGGGCCCTACGAGCAGTACTTC. It encodes CASSSLAGPYEQYF. The variable domain in full, with the rest retrieved from reference TRBV5-1 and TRBJ2-7, is KAGVTQTPRYLIKTRGQQVTLSCSPISGHRSVSWYQQTPGQGLQFLFEYFSETQRNKGNFPGRFSGRQFSNSRSEMNVSTLELGDSALYLCASSSLAGPYEQYFGPGTRLTVT.

The chain has TRBV4-2 and TRBJ2-7; perhaps TRBD1 as D (5 bases). CDR3 length: 16 residues. V lost 3 bases and J 2 bases, leaving 17 bases between the germline ends. Germline CDR1 is LGHNA and CDR2 is YNFKEQ. The CDR3 reads CASSQPTGRDPYEQYF. CDR3 DNA sequence: TGTGCCAGCAGCCAGCCGACGGGCAGGGATCCCTACGAGCAGTACTTC.

Only a few counts were recorded for this clonotype. This chain connects TRBV2 to TRBJ1-1; D unclear. V was shortened by 7 bases and J by 1 base, with 19 bases between the two germline ends. Germline lookup yields CDR1 SNHLY and CDR2 FYNNEI. CDR3 length: 16 amino acids. The CDR3 coding sequence is TGTGCCAGCACCTTAAGCCCTGGATGGTCGAACACTGAAGCTTTCTTT. This sequence encodes CASTLSPGWSNTEAFF.

This sequence joins TRBV27 and TRBJ1-4; D is unresolved. The CDR3 length is 14 residues. With 5 bases removed from V and 5 bases from J, the gap between germline ends came to 12 bases. CDR1 is MNHEY and CDR2 is SMNVEV in the germline V gene (reference sequence). Here the CDR3 reads CASSLRRKNEKLFF. CDR3 coding DNA: TGTGCCAGCAGTCTCCGACGGAAAAATGAAAAACTGTTTTTT.

V is TRBV27 and J is TRBJ2-3; no reliable D call. Per germline, CDR1 MNHEY and CDR2 SMNVEV (reference sequence). V dropped 2 bases and J dropped 5 bases, with 8 bases sitting between them. The CDR3 has 13 amino acids. The CDR3, as DNA: TGTGCCAGCAGTTTACTCCAGCGAGATACGCAGTATTTT. It specifies CASSLLQRDTQYF.

This clonotype has only a few counts. The rearrangement links TRBV7-2 to TRBJ2-3, with D possibly matching TRBD1 (5 bases). The germline V gene has CDR1 SGHTA and CDR2 FQGNSA. This CDR3 is 12 amino acids long. The V and J ends lost 6 bases and 4 bases respectively, with 8 bases between them. CDR3 sequence reads: CASRSGSDTQYF. CDR3 in DNA: TGTGCCAGCAGATCAGGGTCAGATACGCAGTATTTT.

CDR3 DNA: TGTGCCAGCAGCCTACATCCCGGGACTAGCGGTTCCAATGAGCAGTTCTTC. Its protein is CASSLHPGTSGSNEQFF. This rearrangement joins TRBV7-7 to TRBJ2-1, with 11 bases that match TRBD2. The junction had 12 bases not matched to a gene; V was cut back by 5 bases and J by 6 bases. Germline CDR1 reads SSHAT; CDR2 reads FNYEAQ (reference sequence). There are 17 residues in the CDR3.